The 28 T cell receptor beta chains below were found in one sample sequenced in a study of T-cell memory formation after mild COVID-19. TCRdb re-called the 5' RACE reads through MiXCR, storing one row per CDR3 protein. The sample lists a few hundred thousand distinct CDR3 sequences, over 15% occurring once. Sequencing was performed on PBMCs or a T cell subset sorted from them (not recorded which). Receptor source: a man younger than 35 who had mild COVID-19 (a few samples of this study predate the infection). Cell type and time point are not known.

This clonotype was counted between two and nine times. The J gene is TRBJ2-7, the V gene TRBV3-1; D is undetermined. The ends were cut back, 5 bases at V and 4 bases at J, with 3 bases in the middle. The germline CDR1 and CDR2 sequences are LGHDT and YNNKEL (reference sequence). The CDR3 spans 10 residues. This chain's CDR3 is CASSVYEQYF. Here the CDR3 DNA reads TGTGCCAGCAGCGTATACGAGCAGTACTTC.

In this sample, this clonotype turned up a few times. The chain recombines TRBV4-2 with TRBJ2-3, with TRBD2 identical over 10 bases. CDR1 and CDR2 (germline): LGHNA, YNFKEQ. This CDR3 comprises 15 residues. With V trimmed by 0 bases and J by 6 bases, 3 bases remained unmatched. The CDR3 sequence: CASSQELAGGDTQYF. The CDR3 region has the DNA TGTGCCAGCAGCCAAGAATTAGCGGGGGGTGATACGCAGTATTTT.

The rearrangement joins TRBV7-6 to TRBJ2-1, with unresolved D. The CDR3 spans 14 residues. Germline V CDR1 and CDR2: SGHVS, FNYEAQ. Trimming cost V 8 bases and J 0 bases, with 11 bases left between them. This CDR3 reads CASSEWASYNEQFF. CDR3 nucleotide sequence: TGTGCCAGCTCGGAGTGGGCCTCCTACAATGAGCAGTTCTTC.

The rearrangement uses TRBV4-1 and TRBJ1-1; D gene ambiguous. Germline V gene lookup returns CDR1 MGHRA and CDR2 YSYEKL. The CDR3 has 16 amino acids. V gave up 0 bases and J gave up 10 bases, with 21 bases separating them. This chain's CDR3 is CASSQEPRTALKGAFF. CDR3 in DNA: TGCGCCAGCAGCCAAGAACCCCGGACCGCACTAAAGGGAGCTTTCTTT.

The chain uses TRBV7-6 and TRBJ2-2; 7 bases match TRBD1. CDR3 length equals 17 residues. Trimming removed 5 bases from V and 1 base from J; junction bases left unmatched: 10. The V gene's germline CDR1 is SGHVS and CDR2 FNYEAQ. The CDR3 DNA sequence: TGTGCCAGCAGCGACATCACCGGGACAGAGAACACCGGGGAGCTGTTTTTT. Protein product: CASSDITGTENTGELFF.

This clonotype was counted only a few times. The chain joins TRBV14 to TRBJ2-2; D possibly corresponds to TRBD2 (5 bases). CDR3 size: 17 residues. Trimming removed 3 bases at V and 2 bases at J, with 16 bases between. CDR1 SGHDN and CDR2 FVKESK come from the germline V gene. CDR3 residues: CASSHKYRGSNTGELFF. The DNA for the CDR3 is TGTGCCAGCAGCCATAAGTATCGAGGGAGTAACACCGGGGAGCTGTTTTTT. Combining the CDR3 with reference TRBV14 and TRBJ2-2 gives the whole variable domain EAGVTQFPSHSVIEKGQTVTLRCDPISGHDNLYWYRRVMGKEIKFLLHFVKESKQDESGMPNNRFLAERTGGTYSTLKVQPAELEDSGVYFCASSHKYRGSNTGELFFGEGSRLTVL.

This clonotype was detected only a few times. The rearrangement links TRBV5-1 to TRBJ2-2; 9 nucleotides match TRBD1. Per germline, CDR1 SGHRS and CDR2 YFSETQ. The J segment lost 6 bases and the V segment lost 0 bases, leaving 3 bases of the junction unmatched. This CDR3 comprises 15 residues. The DNA for the CDR3 is TGCGCCAGCAGCTTGGACAGGGGGCGATCCGGGGAGCTGTTTTTT. Its protein is CASSLDRGRSGELFF.

This clonotype has a handful of counts. The J gene is TRBJ1-1, the V gene TRBV2; D possibly corresponds to TRBD1 (5 bases). The CDR3 totals 13 residues. The V end was cut by 5 bases, the J end by 2 bases, with 9 bases between. Germline V gene lookup returns CDR1 SNHLY and CDR2 FYNNEI. CDR3 region: CASSRGENTEAFF. Here the CDR3 DNA reads TGTGCCAGCAGTCGAGGGGAAAACACTGAAGCTTTCTTT.

A single count supports this clonotype. The chain employs TRBV6-5 and TRBJ2-1; weak D call: TRBD2 (5 bases). Trimming took 0 bases from V and 12 from J, leaving 15 bases between them. This CDR3 spans 14 amino acids. Per the germline V gene, CDR1 is MNHEY and CDR2 is SVGAGI. CDR3 DNA: TGTGCCAGCAGTTACTCCCCCCAAGGTGAGGGGCAGTTCTTC. Translation: CASSYSPQGEGQFF.

This clonotype has a handful of counts. V is TRBV4-2 and J is TRBJ2-4; a weak D match, TRBD2 (5 bases). The CDR3 covers 11 residues. Trimming stripped 1 base from V and 10 bases from J, with 5 bases between. From germline, CDR1 is LGHNA and CDR2 YNFKEQ. The CDR3 coding sequence is TGTGCCAGCAGCCAAGGAGGGATTCAGTACTTC. It specifies CASSQGGIQYF.

The chain uses TRBV12-3 or TRBV12-4 and TRBJ2-3; 14 bases match TRBD2. J lost 0 bases, V lost 6 bases, and 11 bases had no gene match. The CDR3 is 19 amino acids. CDR3 DNA sequence: TGTGCCAGCAGGCCCGCAGGGACTAGCGGGGGCCCTAGCACAGATACGCAGTATTTT. This gives the protein CASRPAGTSGGPSTDTQYF.

This clonotype has more than one count but fewer than ten. The chain has TRBV20-1 and TRBJ1-5; D is uncertain. Germline V gene data show CDR1 as DFQATT and CDR2 as SNEGSKA (reference sequence). The V end was cut by 2 bases, the J end by 6 bases, with 17 bases between. CDR3 length equals 15 residues. CDR3 DNA sequence: TGCAGTGCTAGACCTCCGGCGGGTTGGGGTCAGCCCCAGCATTTT. Its translation: CSARPPAGWGQPQHF.

At least ten counts were recorded for this clonotype. The chain links TRBV6-2 or TRBV6-3 to TRBJ1-5, with D uncertain. The V and J ends lost 5 bases and 2 bases respectively, with 4 bases between them. CDR1 is MNHEY, CDR2 SVGEGT, per germline. The CDR3 extends over 12 amino acids. CDR3 DNA: TGTGCCAGCAGTAACGGCAATCAGCCCCAGCATTTT. This encodes CASSNGNQPQHF.

This clonotype was detected a few times. The rearrangement links TRBV7-3 to TRBJ2-1; TRBD1 or TRBD2 may be the D gene (6 bases each). The CDR3 runs to 16 residues. CDR1 and CDR2 (germline): SGHTA, FQGTGA. V lost 5 bases to trimming and J lost 0 bases, with 14 bases between them. The CDR3 DNA is TGTGCCAGCAGCGATAGGGGGGCGAGCTCCTACAATGAGCAGTTCTTC. This codes for CASSDRGASSYNEQFF.

The chain employs TRBV4-2 and TRBJ1-1, with D possibly TRBD1 on 5 matching bases. V lost 4 bases to trimming and J lost 0 bases, with 9 bases between them. CDR1 is LGHNA and CDR2 is YNFKEQ in the germline V gene. The CDR3 has 14 residues. Written as DNA, the CDR3 is TGTGCCAGCAGCCGGGGGGGGGTGAACACTGAAGCTTTCTTT. Translation: CASSRGGVNTEAFF.

The chain combines TRBV5-6 with TRBJ1-1, with 7 bases identical to TRBD1. Germline CDR1 and CDR2: SGHDT and YYEEEE. There are 15 residues in the CDR3. J gave up 1 base and V 4 bases, and 7 bases lay outside the gene matches. CDR3 residues: CASSKTGDWNTEAFF. The CDR3 DNA is TGTGCCAGCAGCAAAACAGGGGACTGGAACACTGAAGCTTTCTTT.

Only a few counts were recorded for this clonotype. The chain's CDR3 is CASSFTGDGYEQYV. CDR3 in DNA: TGTGCCAGCAGTTTTACAGGGGACGGCTACGAGCAGTACGTC. The chain has TRBV28 and TRBJ2-7, with 7 bases aligning to TRBD1. The CDR3 totals 14 residues. The V and J ends lost 3 bases and 3 bases, in that order; junction bases with no gene match: 5. Germline CDR1 and CDR2: MDHEN and SYDVKM.

The chain couples TRBV7-2 to TRBJ2-3; 7 nucleotides match TRBD2. CDR3 length equals 15 residues. The ends lost 6 bases at V and 3 bases at J; junction bases unmatched: 9. Germline CDR1 reads SGHTA; CDR2 reads FQGNSA. The CDR3 nucleotides read TGTGCCAGCAGTCCTGGGAGGGGACTAACAGATACGCAGTATTTT. Translating it yields CASSPGRGLTDTQYF.

The V and J genes are TRBV5-1 and TRBJ2-1; tentatively, D is TRBD2 (6 bases). V gave up 0 bases and J gave up 2 bases, with 9 bases separating them. The CDR3 runs 15 residues. CDR1 is SGHRS and CDR2 is YFSETQ in the germline V gene. CDR3 sequence reads: CASSLAGGAYNEQFF. For the CDR3, the DNA is TGCGCCAGCAGCTTGGCCGGGGGAGCCTACAATGAGCAGTTCTTC.

This clonotype was picked up a small number of times. This chain joins TRBV29-1 and TRBJ1-1; 8 bases are shared with TRBD1. CDR1 SQVTM and CDR2 ANQGSEA come from the germline V gene. The CDR3 consists of 13 residues. V dropped 3 bases and J dropped 6; count of bases not matched to a gene: 6. CDR3 sequence (DNA): TGCAGCGTTGAGAGGACAGGGCCTGCTGAAGCTTTCTTT. Translation gives CSVERTGPAEAFF.

This CDR3 is CASSGPTKGTEAFF. The DNA of the CDR3 is TGCGCCAGCAGTGGACCGACAAAAGGGACTGAAGCTTTCTTT. The J gene is TRBJ1-1, the V gene TRBV4-1; no clear D gene. Trimming pared 6 bases from V and 5 bases from J, leaving 16 bases between. The germline V gene has CDR1 MGHRA and CDR2 YSYEKL. The CDR3 is 14 residues long.

This chain uses TRBV5-4 with TRBJ2-3; D is undetermined. Trimming took off 2 bases at V and 0 bases at J, with 7 bases between the two ends. Germline CDR1 reads SGHNT; CDR2 reads YYREEE (reference sequence). CDR3 length equals 14 residues. As DNA, the CDR3 is TGTGCCAGCAGCTTTAAGGCTAGCACAGATACGCAGTATTTT. It codes for CASSFKASTDTQYF.

This chain links TRBV5-1 with TRBJ1-1; D unresolved. The CDR3 sequence is 14 residues long. The germline V gene has CDR1 SGHRS and CDR2 YFSETQ. V gave up 4 bases and J gave up 0 bases, with 10 bases separating them. In DNA form, the CDR3 reads TGCGCCAGCAGCCCGACCCAGCTGAACACTGAAGCTTTCTTT. Protein product: CASSPTQLNTEAFF.

This clonotype appeared many times. CDR3 residues: CASSQTVPTGELFF. DNA for the CDR3: TGCGCCAGCAGCCAAACAGTTCCCACCGGGGAGCTGTTTTTT. The rearrangement uses TRBV4-3 and TRBJ2-2; D uncertain. The CDR3 contains 14 residues. Germline V gene data show CDR1 as LGHNA and CDR2 as YSLEER. Deletions cut 2 bases from V and 4 bases from J, with 8 bases between.

This clonotype has at least ten counts. This sequence joins TRBV7-6 and TRBJ2-7; D might be TRBD1 (6 bases). V shed 3 bases and J shed 2 bases, with 11 bases lying between them. Germline CDR1 SGHVS, CDR2 FNYEAQ. The CDR3 is made up of 14 amino acids. The CDR3 nucleotides are TGTGCCAGCAGCTTGGACAGCGGAACCTACGAGCAGTACGTC. This codes for CASSLDSGTYEQYV.

In this sample, this clonotype turned up a few times. The J gene is TRBJ2-2, the V gene TRBV4-3; possible D gene TRBD2, 5 bases. Looked up from germline, CDR1 is LGHNA and CDR2 is YSLEER. Trimming left V 4 bases short and J 4 bases short, with 16 bases between. The CDR3 covers 16 residues. For the CDR3, the DNA is TGCGCCAGCAGCCCCACCGGAGTAGGGAGCACCGGGGAGCTGTTTTTT. This translates into CASSPTGVGSTGELFF.

This clonotype was detected only a few times. This chain links TRBV4-1 with TRBJ1-1; D gene ambiguous. V dropped 0 bases and J dropped 1 base, with 3 bases sitting between them. Germline V gene sequence: CDR1 MGHRA, CDR2 YSYEKL. The CDR3 is made up of 13 amino acids. DNA of the CDR3: TGCGCCAGCAGCCAAGACACGAACACTGAAGCTTTCTTT. Its translation is CASSQDTNTEAFF.

This chain joins TRBV11-1 and TRBJ2-3; D tentatively reads TRBD1 or TRBD2 (5 bases each). V was clipped by 7 bases and J by 0 bases, with 11 bases between them. CDR3 length: 14 amino acids. Germline CDR1 SGHAT, CDR2 FQDESV (reference sequence). Here the CDR3 reads CASKGPRSTDTQYF. CDR3 bases: TGTGCCAGCAAGGGACCCAGAAGCACAGATACGCAGTATTTT.